Each of the 21 T cell receptor beta chains below was sequenced from the same sample in a study of shared clonotypes between healthy human individuals. Profiling relied on immunoSEQ multiplex PCR, and the TCRdb table lists in-frame clones only, not all of them. This table holds some 2 million clones, 85% to 95% found once. Sequenced: naive CD4+ T cells sorted from blood. The subset is: CD45RA+ positively selected. The origin of the receptors is a man aged 18 to 29 in good health.

Details on this clone: Other nucleotide sequences from this sample produce the same CDR3. The rearrangement joins TRBV28 to TRBJ1-1; D is unclear. Trimming pared 3 bases from V and 0 bases from J, leaving 5 bases between. This CDR3 spans 13 amino acids. Per the germline V gene, CDR1 is MDHEN and CDR2 is SYDVKM. The CDR3 sequence is CASSFGLNTEAFF. The CDR3 coding sequence is TGTGCCAGCAGTTTCGGTTTGAACACTGAAGCTTTCTTT.

The chain is built from TRBV14 and TRBJ1-3; the D is unclear. Germline V lookup: CDR1 SGHDN, CDR2 FVKESK. This CDR3 is built from 14 residues. Trimming cost V 1 base and J 0 bases, with 4 bases left between them. CDR3 amino acids: CASSQVFSGNTIYF. DNA of the CDR3: TGTGCCAGCAGCCAAGTCTTCTCTGGAAACACCATATATTTT.

This chain uses TRBV19 with TRBJ2-7, with 12 bases aligning to TRBD2. CDR3 length: 13 residues. Per the germline V gene, CDR1 is LNHDA and CDR2 is SQIVND (reference sequence). V dropped 6 bases and J dropped 5; count of bases not matched to a gene: 2. The CDR3, as DNA: TGTGCCAGTAGGACTAGCGGGAGCGACGAGCAGTACTTC. Translated, it gives CASRTSGSDEQYF. Variable domain in full (rest from reference TRBV19 and TRBJ2-7): DGGITQSPKYLFRKEGQNVTLSCEQNLNHDAMYWYRQDPGQGLRLIYYSQIVNDFQKGDIAEGYSVSREKKESFPLTVTSAQKNPTAFYLCASRTSGSDEQYFGPGTRLTVT.

The chain combines TRBV7-9 with TRBJ2-1; 8 bases line up with TRBD2. There are 18 residues in the CDR3. V lost 2 bases to trimming and J lost 5 bases; unmatched junction nucleotides: 14. Germline CDR1 and CDR2: SEHNR and FQNEAQ (reference sequence). Here the CDR3 reads CASSLRWGVTSGNNEQFF. CDR3 in DNA: TGTGCCAGCAGCTTACGGTGGGGAGTCACTAGCGGTAACAATGAGCAGTTCTTC.

V gene TRBV6-5 combines with J gene TRBJ1-2; 7 nucleotides line up with TRBD1. This CDR3 is 14 amino acids long. V was clipped by 6 bases and J by 1 base; unmatched bases: 5. Per the germline V gene, CDR1 is MNHEY and CDR2 is SVGAGI. The CDR3 here is CASRTTGSNYGYTF. The CDR3 nucleotides are TGTGCCAGCAGAACGACAGGGAGTAACTATGGCTACACCTTC.

This clone was picked up a small number of times. This chain uses TRBV4-1 with TRBJ1-5; D possibly corresponds to TRBD1 (5 bases). The CDR3 has 14 residues. Germline CDR1 reads MGHRA; CDR2 reads YSYEKL. Trimming took 0 bases from V and 7 from J, leaving 10 bases between them. The CDR3 loop is CASSQDTGPQPQHF. As DNA, the CDR3 is TGCGCCAGCAGCCAAGACACGGGGCCCCAGCCCCAGCATTTT.

This chain uses TRBV9 with TRBJ2-3, with D perhaps TRBD1 (5 bases). Per the germline V gene, CDR1 is SGDLS and CDR2 is YYNGEE. CDR3 length: 16 amino acids. Trimming removed 2 bases from V and 3 bases from J, with 16 bases in between. The CDR3 spells CASSVAGHLGTDTQYF. Written as DNA, the CDR3 is TGTGCCAGCAGCGTGGCCGGACACTTGGGAACAGATACGCAGTATTTT. The entire variable domain, with the rest obtained from reference TRBV9 and TRBJ2-3, is as follows: DSGVTQTPKHLITATGQRVTLRCSPRSGDLSVYWYQQSLDQGLQFLIQYYNGEERAKGNILERFSAQQFPDLHSELNLSSLELGDSALYFCASSVAGHLGTDTQYFGPGTRLTVL.

The CDR3 nucleotides read TGTGCCACCAGCAGAGAAGGGTCGGACATTCAGTACTTC. Residues: CATSREGSDIQYF. The chain joins TRBV15 to TRBJ2-4; D is uncertain. CDR1 is LNHNV, CDR2 YYDKDF, per germline (reference sequence). The ends were cut back, 0 bases at V and 8 bases at J, with 8 bases in the middle. CDR3 length equals 13 residues.

The gene calls are TRBV21-1 and TRBJ1-6; the table's D call, TRBD1, has no DNA check behind it. TRBV21-1 is a recognized pseudogene. The CDR3 spans 18 residues. DNA for the CDR3: TGTGCCAGCAGCAAAGAAGGGGGCCTGAGCTCCTATAATTCACCCCTCCACTTT. Translation gives CASSKEGGLSSYNSPLHF.

The chain links TRBV2 to TRBJ1-5; TRBD1 matches 7 bases. The germline CDR1 and CDR2 sequences are SNHLY and FYNNEI. This CDR3 comprises 15 residues. Losses at the gene ends were 6 bases for V and 4 bases for J; bases not matched to a gene: 9. The CDR3 spells CASRLTGALNQPQHF. As DNA, the CDR3 is TGTGCCAGCAGACTAACAGGGGCCCTGAATCAGCCCCAGCATTTT.

DNA of the CDR3: TGTGCCATCAGTGAGTCAACAGGGCTTATTAAGGCAGATACGCAGTATTTT. Its translation is CAISESTGLIKADTQYF. The gene calls are TRBV10-3 and TRBJ2-3, with D maybe TRBD1 (6 bases). From germline, CDR1 is ENHRY and CDR2 SYGVKD. The CDR3 sequence is 17 residues long. V was cut by 0 bases and J by 4 bases, with 17 bases left in between.

The V gene is TRBV2, the J gene TRBJ2-7; D is undetermined. The CDR3 has 14 residues. V gave up 5 bases and J gave up 2 bases, with 13 bases separating them. Germline assignment: CDR1 SNHLY and CDR2 FYNNEI. The CDR3: CASSFTVHAYEQYF. As DNA, the CDR3 is TGTGCCAGCAGTTTTACTGTTCACGCCTACGAGCAGTACTTC. The variable domain in full, completed from reference TRBV2 and TRBJ2-7, reads EPEVTQTPSHQVTQMGQEVILRCVPISNHLYFYWYRQILGQKVEFLVSFYNNEISEKSEIFDDQFSVERPDGSNFTLKIRSTKLEDSAMYFCASSFTVHAYEQYFGPGTRLTVT.

This clone has only one observation. V and J are TRBV6-5 and TRBJ2-1; 10 bases map to TRBD1. The trim removed 2 bases at V and 6 bases at J, leaving 7 bases unmatched. CDR3 length equals 16 residues. Germline CDR1 and CDR2: MNHEY and SVGAGI. CDR3 sequence (DNA): TGTGCCAGCAGTTACAGAGGGACAGGGGCTACCAATGAGCAGTTCTTC. It yields the protein CASSYRGTGATNEQFF.

V gene TRBV5-1 combines with J gene TRBJ1-1; tentative D call: TRBD1 (5 bases). The CDR3 has 13 residues. CDR1 SGHRS and CDR2 YFSETQ come from the germline V gene. With 0 bases removed from V and 6 bases from J, the gap between germline ends came to 9 bases. CDR3 protein: CASSLDGAAEAFF. CDR3 in DNA: TGCGCCAGCAGCTTGGACGGGGCCGCTGAAGCTTTCTTT.

The rearrangement joins TRBV7-8 to TRBJ2-1; possibly TRBD2 for D (5 bases). The CDR3 consists of 17 residues. The V and J ends lost 6 bases and 5 bases respectively, with 23 bases between them. Germline CDR1 and CDR2: SGHVS and FQNEAQ. The CDR3 sequence is CASSPLVAKPHNNEQFF. The CDR3 coding sequence is TGTGCCAGCAGTCCCTTAGTAGCGAAGCCCCATAACAATGAGCAGTTCTTC. The full variable domain, its missing parts supplied by reference TRBV7-8 and TRBJ2-1, is GAGVSQSPRYKVAKRGQDVALRCDPISGHVSLFWYQQALGQGPEFLTYFQNEAQLDKSGLPSDRFFAERPEGSVSTLKIQRTQQEDSAVYLCASSPLVAKPHNNEQFFGPGTRLTVL.

V gene TRBV5-4 combines with J gene TRBJ1-5; maybe TRBD1 (6 bases). Germline-derived CDR1 and CDR2 are SGHNT and YYREEE (reference sequence). The V gene lost 0 bases and the J gene lost 3 bases, with 10 bases spanning the gap. The CDR3 extends over 15 amino acids. In nucleotides, the CDR3 is TGTGCCAGCAGCTTGGACGGACAGCCCAATCAGCCCCAGCATTTT. This sequence encodes CASSLDGQPNQPQHF. The whole variable domain, filled in from reference TRBV5-4 and TRBJ1-5, reads ETGVTQSPTHLIKTRGQQVTLRCSSQSGHNTVSWYQQALGQGPQFIFQYYREEENGRGNFPPRFSGLQFPNYSSELNVNALELDDSALYLCASSLDGQPNQPQHFGDGTRLSIL.

The rearrangement uses TRBV18 and TRBJ2-5; D not resolved. Germline V gene sequence: CDR1 KGHSH, CDR2 LQKENI. The CDR3 is made up of 14 amino acids. V dropped 2 bases and J dropped 5 bases, with 12 bases sitting between them. The CDR3 DNA follows: TGTGCCAGCTCACCAGGGCCACTGAGGGAGACCCAGTACTTC. Encoded protein: CASSPGPLRETQYF. Using reference TRBV18 and TRBJ2-5 for the parts outside the CDR3, the full variable domain is NAGVMQNPRHLVRRRGQEARLRCSPMKGHSHVYWYRQLPEEGLKFMVYLQKENIIDESGMPKERFSAEFPKEGPSILRIQQVVRGDSAAYFCASSPGPLRETQYFGPGTRLLVL.

The chain uses TRBV19 and TRBJ1-2, with D perhaps TRBD1 (5 bases). V was shortened by 4 bases and J by 6 bases, with 15 bases between the two germline ends. In germline, CDR1 is LNHDA, CDR2 SQIVND (reference sequence). There are 14 residues in the CDR3. This chain's CDR3 is CASSTLQVPHGYTF. The DNA for the CDR3 is TGTGCCAGTAGTACACTACAGGTTCCGCATGGCTACACCTTC. Variable domain in full (rest from reference TRBV19 and TRBJ1-2): DGGITQSPKYLFRKEGQNVTLSCEQNLNHDAMYWYRQDPGQGLRLIYYSQIVNDFQKGDIAEGYSVSREKKESFPLTVTSAQKNPTAFYLCASSTLQVPHGYTFGSGTRLTVV.

The chain couples TRBV7-9 to TRBJ1-6, with TRBD1 matching over 8 bases. The CDR3 loop spans 16 amino acids. Germline V gene sequence: CDR1 SEHNR, CDR2 FQNEAQ (reference sequence). Trimming at V came to 6 bases and at J to 5 bases, leaving 9 bases not matched to a gene. In DNA form, the CDR3 reads TGTGCCAGCAGAACACAGACAGGGGCGGATAATTCACCCCTCCACTTT. Translation: CASRTQTGADNSPLHF.

The rearrangement joins TRBV2 to TRBJ1-1; 7 nucleotides agree with TRBD1. From germline, CDR1 is SNHLY and CDR2 FYNNEI. The ends lost 6 bases at V and 1 base at J; junction bases unmatched: 5. The CDR3 is 14 amino acids. DNA of the CDR3: TGTGCCAGCAGGTACCAGGGGGAGAACACTGAAGCTTTCTTT. Its protein product is CASRYQGENTEAFF.

The gene calls are TRBV29-1 and TRBJ2-7; tentative D call: TRBD1 (5 bases). Trimming left V 3 bases short and J 2 bases short, with 11 bases between. CDR3 size: 13 residues. Germline CDR1 SQVTM, CDR2 ANQGSEA. The CDR3 here is CSVEGHNAYEQYF. CDR3 nucleotides: TGCAGCGTTGAGGGGCACAACGCCTACGAGCAGTACTTC.